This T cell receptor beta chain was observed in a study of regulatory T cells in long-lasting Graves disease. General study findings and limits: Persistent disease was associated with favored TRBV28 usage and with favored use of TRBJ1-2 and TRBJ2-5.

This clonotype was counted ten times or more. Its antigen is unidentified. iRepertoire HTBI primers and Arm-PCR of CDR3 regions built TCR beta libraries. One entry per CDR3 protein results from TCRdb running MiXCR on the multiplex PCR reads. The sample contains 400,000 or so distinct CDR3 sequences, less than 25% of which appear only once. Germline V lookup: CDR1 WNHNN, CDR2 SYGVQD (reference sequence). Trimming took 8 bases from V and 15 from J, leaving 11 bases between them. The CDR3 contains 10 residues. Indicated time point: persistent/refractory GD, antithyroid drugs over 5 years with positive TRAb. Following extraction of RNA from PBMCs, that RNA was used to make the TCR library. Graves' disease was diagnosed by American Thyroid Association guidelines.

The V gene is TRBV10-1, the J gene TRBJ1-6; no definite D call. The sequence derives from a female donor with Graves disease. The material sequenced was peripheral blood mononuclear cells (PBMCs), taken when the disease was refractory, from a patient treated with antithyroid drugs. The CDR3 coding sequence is TGCGCCAGCCCTCAAATCCACCTCCACTTT. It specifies CASPQIHLHF.